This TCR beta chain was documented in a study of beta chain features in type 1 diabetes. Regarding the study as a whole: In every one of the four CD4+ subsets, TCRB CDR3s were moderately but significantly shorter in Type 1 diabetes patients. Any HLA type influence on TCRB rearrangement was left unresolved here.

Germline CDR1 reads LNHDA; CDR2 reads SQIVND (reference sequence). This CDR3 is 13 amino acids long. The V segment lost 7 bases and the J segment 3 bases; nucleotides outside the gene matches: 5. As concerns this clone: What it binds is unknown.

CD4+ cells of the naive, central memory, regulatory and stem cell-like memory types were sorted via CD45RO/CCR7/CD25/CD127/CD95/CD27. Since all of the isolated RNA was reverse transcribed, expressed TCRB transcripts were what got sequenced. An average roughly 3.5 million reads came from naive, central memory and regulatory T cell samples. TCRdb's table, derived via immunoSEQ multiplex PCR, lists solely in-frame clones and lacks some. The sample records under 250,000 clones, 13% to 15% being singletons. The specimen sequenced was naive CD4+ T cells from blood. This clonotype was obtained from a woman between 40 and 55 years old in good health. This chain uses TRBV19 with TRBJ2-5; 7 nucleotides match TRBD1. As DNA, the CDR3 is TGTGCCAGTAACTCCGGGACAGAAGAGACCCAGTACTTC. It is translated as CASNSGTEETQYF. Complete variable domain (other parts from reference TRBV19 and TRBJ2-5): DGGITQSPKYLFRKEGQNVTLSCEQNLNHDAMYWYRQDPGQGLRLIYYSQIVNDFQKGDIAEGYSVSREKKESFPLTVTSAQKNPTAFYLCASNSGTEETQYFGPGTRLLVL.